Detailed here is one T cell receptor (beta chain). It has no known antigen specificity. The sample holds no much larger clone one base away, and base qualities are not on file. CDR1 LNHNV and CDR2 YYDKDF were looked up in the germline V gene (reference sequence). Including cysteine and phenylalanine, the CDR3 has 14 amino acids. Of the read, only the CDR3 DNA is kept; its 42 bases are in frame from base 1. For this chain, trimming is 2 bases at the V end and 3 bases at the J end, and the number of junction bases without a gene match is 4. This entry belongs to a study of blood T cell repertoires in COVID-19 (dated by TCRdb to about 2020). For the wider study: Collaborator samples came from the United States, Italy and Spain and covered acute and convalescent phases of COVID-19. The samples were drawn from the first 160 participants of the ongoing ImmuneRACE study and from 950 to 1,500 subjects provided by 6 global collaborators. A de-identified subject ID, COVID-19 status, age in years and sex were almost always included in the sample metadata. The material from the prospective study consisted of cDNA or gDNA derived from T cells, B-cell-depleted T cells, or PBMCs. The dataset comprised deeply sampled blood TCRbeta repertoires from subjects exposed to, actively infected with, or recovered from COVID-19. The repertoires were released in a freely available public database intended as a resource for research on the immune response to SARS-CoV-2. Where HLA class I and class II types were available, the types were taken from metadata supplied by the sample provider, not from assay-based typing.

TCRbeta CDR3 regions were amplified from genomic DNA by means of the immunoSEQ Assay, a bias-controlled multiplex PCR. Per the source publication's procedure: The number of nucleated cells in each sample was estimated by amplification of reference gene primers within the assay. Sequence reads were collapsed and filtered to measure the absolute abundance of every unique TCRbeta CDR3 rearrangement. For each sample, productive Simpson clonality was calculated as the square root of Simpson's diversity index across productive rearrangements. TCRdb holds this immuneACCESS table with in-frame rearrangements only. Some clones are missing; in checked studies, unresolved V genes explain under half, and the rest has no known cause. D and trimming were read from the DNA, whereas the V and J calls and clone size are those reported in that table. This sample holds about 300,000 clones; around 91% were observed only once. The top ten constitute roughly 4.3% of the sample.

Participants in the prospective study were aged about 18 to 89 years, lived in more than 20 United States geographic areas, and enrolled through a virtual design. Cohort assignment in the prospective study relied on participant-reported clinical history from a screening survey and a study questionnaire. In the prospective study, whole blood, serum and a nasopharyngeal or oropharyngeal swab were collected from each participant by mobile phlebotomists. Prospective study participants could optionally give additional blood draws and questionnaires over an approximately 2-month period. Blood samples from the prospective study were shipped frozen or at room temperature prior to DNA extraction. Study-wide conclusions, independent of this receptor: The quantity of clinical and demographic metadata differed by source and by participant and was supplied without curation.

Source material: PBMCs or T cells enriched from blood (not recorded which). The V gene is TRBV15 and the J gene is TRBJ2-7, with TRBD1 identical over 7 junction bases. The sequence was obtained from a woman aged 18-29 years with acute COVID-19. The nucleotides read TGTGCCACCAGCAGACCGACAGGGAGCTACGAGCAGTACTTC. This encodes CATSRPTGSYEQYF. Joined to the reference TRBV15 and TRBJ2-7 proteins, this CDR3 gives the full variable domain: DAMVIQNPRYQVTQFGKPVTLSCSQTLNHNVMYWYQQKSSQAPKLLFHYYDKDFNNEADTPDNFQSRRPNTSFCFLDIRSPGLGDTAMYLCATSRPTGSYEQYFGPGTRLTVT.